A single sample is the source of the 17 T cell receptor beta chains below, sequenced in a study of OX40 agonist ivuxolimab in advanced cancers. Clones were read by immunoSEQ multiplex PCR, and TCRdb kept only the in-frame ones, dropping some. The table has tens of thousands of clones, roughly 92% seen once; the top ten hold around 4.4%. The material was CD4+ or CD8+ T cells sorted from blood, obtained in a trial of the OX40 agonist ivuxolimab. The receptors originated from an adult with an advanced solid tumor such as melanoma, head and neck, liver or kidney cancer.

The chain carries TRBV2 and TRBJ1-2; D ambiguous. Trimming cost V 4 bases and J 0 bases, with 21 bases left between them. This CDR3 contains 18 residues. Germline V CDR1 and CDR2: SNHLY, FYNNEI. DNA for the CDR3: TGTGCCAGCAGTGGGGCAGCATTAGTTTCACAGACTAACTATGGCTACACCTTC. Its protein product is CASSGAALVSQTNYGYTF.

This clone was found once. The rearrangement joins TRBV28 to TRBJ1-6; D not certain. Deletions cut 4 bases from V and 8 bases from J, with 3 bases between. The CDR3 has 11 residues. The germline V gene encodes CDR1 MDHEN and CDR2 SYDVKM. The CDR3 region is CASSSDSPLHF. CDR3 coding DNA: TGTGCCAGCAGTTCTGATTCACCCCTCCACTTT.

As to this clone: A read error may produce the germline difference seen at one junction end. V and J are TRBV28 and TRBJ1-2; 9 positions agree with TRBD1. This CDR3 contains 13 residues. Germline assignment: CDR1 MDHEN and CDR2 SYDVKM. The CDR3, as DNA: TGTGTCAGCAGTTTAACAGGGGGCAATGGCTACACCTTC. Translation gives CVSSLTGGNGYTF.

The rearrangement links TRBV27 to TRBJ2-5, with 14 bases identical to TRBD2. This CDR3 region has 18 residues. Germline CDR1 and CDR2: MNHEY and SMNVEV (reference sequence). The V and J ends lost 6 bases and 5 bases, in that order; junction bases with no gene match: 14. This chain's CDR3 is CASRRLSGTSGRRETQYF. CDR3 nucleotides: TGTGCCAGCAGACGACTATCCGGGACTAGCGGGAGAAGGGAGACCCAGTACTTC.

The chain employs TRBV6-1 and TRBJ1-2; D not certain. The germline V gene has CDR1 MNHNS and CDR2 SASEGT. V lost 0 bases and J 4 bases, leaving 9 bases between the germline ends. The CDR3 has 14 amino acids. The CDR3, as DNA: TGTGCCAGCAGTGAAGCGGTGGGATTCTATGGCTACACCTTC. This gives the protein CASSEAVGFYGYTF.

The J gene is TRBJ1-5, the V gene TRBV18, with D possibly being TRBD1 (6 bases). V shed 5 bases and J shed 7 bases, with 18 bases lying between them. The CDR3 spans 15 residues. CDR1 is KGHSH and CDR2 is LQKENI in the germline V gene. CDR3 in DNA: TGTGCCAGCTCAACCGGGTTGGGGGGCGGGCAGCCCCAGCATTTT. Its translation is CASSTGLGGGQPQHF.

The gene calls are TRBV7-2 and TRBJ2-7, with 9 bases lining up with TRBD1. CDR3 size: 13 residues. V gave up 5 bases and J gave up 6 bases; unmatched junction bases: 5. Looked up from germline, CDR1 is SGHTA and CDR2 is FQGNSA. The DNA for the CDR3 is TGTGCCAGCAGCGCTCGGACAGGGGCCGAGCAGTACTTC. It yields the protein CASSARTGAEQYF.

V gene TRBV4-2 combines with J gene TRBJ2-7, with 12 bases aligning to TRBD2. With 8 bases clipped from V and 3 bases from J, the junction kept 5 bases outside the gene matches. The CDR3 has 14 residues. CDR1 is LGHNA and CDR2 is YNFKEQ in the germline V gene. The CDR3 protein is CASGTSGRFYEQYF. The CDR3 region has the DNA TGTGCCAGCGGCACTAGCGGGAGGTTCTACGAGCAGTACTTC.

This chain connects TRBV9 to TRBJ2-5; D may be TRBD1 or TRBD2 (7 bases each). Trimming shortened V by 1 base and J by 7 bases, and 20 bases separated the two germline ends. The CDR3 is made up of 16 amino acids. Per germline, CDR1 SGDLS and CDR2 YYNGEE. The CDR3 reads CASSVRGETGQGTQYF. CDR3 sequence (DNA): TGTGCCAGCAGCGTACGGGGGGAGACAGGGCAGGGGACCCAGTACTTC.

V is TRBV28 and J is TRBJ2-5; TRBD1 matches 7 bases. J was trimmed by 2 bases and V by 10 bases; bases with no gene match: 1. CDR3 length: 11 residues. CDR1 and CDR2 (germline): MDHEN, SYDVKM. The chain's CDR3 is CATGQQETQYF. In nucleotides, the CDR3 is TGTGCCACGGGACAGCAAGAGACCCAGTACTTC.

J is TRBJ2-1 and V is TRBV27; 9 bases agree with TRBD2. The V segment lost 5 bases and the J segment 5 bases; nucleotides outside the gene matches: 13. Germline V lookup: CDR1 MNHEY, CDR2 SMNVEV (reference sequence). The CDR3 spans 17 residues. CDR3 residues: CASSPFGAGGPHNEQFF. CDR3 bases: TGTGCCAGCAGTCCATTCGGTGCGGGAGGGCCCCACAATGAGCAGTTCTTC.

The chain joins TRBV6-6 to TRBJ2-2; tentative D call: TRBD2 (5 bases). The germline V gene encodes CDR1 MNHNY and CDR2 SVGAGI (reference sequence). The length of the CDR3 is 13 residues. Trimming removed 6 bases at V and 5 bases at J, with 10 bases between. The CDR3 is CASSPRDTGELFF. CDR3 in DNA: TGTGCCAGCAGCCCCCGGGATACCGGGGAGCTGTTTTTT.

V and J are TRBV11-3 and TRBJ2-3; 10 nucleotides match TRBD1. The germline V gene has CDR1 SGHNT and CDR2 YENEEA. The CDR3 spans 15 residues. Trimming at V came to 9 bases and at J to 4 bases, leaving 10 bases not matched to a gene. In DNA form, the CDR3 reads TGTGCCAGTACAAGACGGGACAGGGGCGCAGATACGCAGTATTTT. This sequence encodes CASTRRDRGADTQYF.

The chain uses TRBV28 and TRBJ2-7; 9 nucleotides match TRBD1. J gave up 6 bases and V 4 bases, and 10 bases lay outside the gene matches. The CDR3 runs 15 residues. Germline V lookup: CDR1 MDHEN, CDR2 SYDVKM. The CDR3 is CASSSHGTGTVEQYF. The CDR3 DNA reads TGTGCCAGCAGTTCACACGGGACAGGGACCGTCGAGCAGTACTTC.

The chain is built from TRBV6-6 and TRBJ2-5; TRBD2 aligns across 9 bases. The J call may be wrong; the DNA end is better matched by TRBJ2-7. This CDR3 has 14 residues. CDR1 is MNHNY and CDR2 is SVGAGI in the germline V gene (reference sequence). The chain's CDR3 is CASQRAGGSYEQYF. CDR3 nucleotide sequence: TGTGCCTCTCAGAGAGCGGGAGGTTCCTACGAGCAGTACTTC.

This chain links TRBV25-1 with TRBJ2-1, with D possibly matching TRBD2 (6 bases). CDR1 is MGHDK and CDR2 is SYGVNS in the germline V gene. V lost 4 bases to trimming and J lost 7 bases, with 17 bases between them. This CDR3 contains 15 residues. The CDR3 nucleotides read TGTGCCAGCAGTGGACAACGGGAGATGAGAAATGAGCAGTTCTTC. The encoded protein is CASSGQREMRNEQFF.

The V and J genes are TRBV10-3 and TRBJ2-4, with D possibly being TRBD1 or TRBD2 (6 bases each). Germline V lookup: CDR1 ENHRY, CDR2 SYGVKD. The CDR3 has 16 residues. V lost 2 bases to trimming and J lost 0 bases, with 11 bases between them. The CDR3 DNA reads as TGTGCCATCAGTGAGAAGGGGGGCCTAGCCAAAAACATTCAGTACTTC. Amino acid sequence: CAISEKGGLAKNIQYF.